This entry lists 29 T cell receptor beta chains sequenced from one sample in a study of radiotherapy plus CTLA-4 blockade in lung cancer. Assay used: immunoSEQ multiplex PCR; TCRdb lists only in-frame clones, some missing. The table shows about 88,000 clones, with about two thirds occurring only once. The source was peripheral blood, collected from a patient treated with radiotherapy plus ipilimumab. Receptors originate from a human donor with non-small cell lung cancer that progressed on radiotherapy plus ipilimumab.

The rearrangement links TRBV7-9 to TRBJ2-7; TRBD2 aligns across 9 bases. The CDR3 contains 15 residues. After removal of 5 bases from V and 5 bases from J, the junction contained 10 bases not matched to a gene. Germline V gene lookup returns CDR1 SEHNR and CDR2 FQNEAQ (reference sequence). CDR3 DNA: TGTGCCAGCAGCCCGACGCGGGAGGGTAAAAACGAGCAGTACTTC. Protein product: CASSPTREGKNEQYF.

The J gene is TRBJ1-2, the V gene TRBV30; 8 bases line up with TRBD1. The CDR3 length is 15 residues. CDR1 and CDR2 from the germline V gene are GTSNPN and SVGIG (reference sequence). V lost 3 bases, J lost 4 bases, and 10 bases stayed unmatched. As DNA, the CDR3 is TGTGCCTGGAGCCACGGACAGGGAGATTTCTATGGCTACACCTTC. Its translation: CAWSHGQGDFYGYTF.

The CDR3 here is CASSLNGGSDTQYF. The CDR3 bases are TGTGCCAGCAGCTTAAATGGGGGGTCAGATACGCAGTATTTT. V and J are TRBV11-2 and TRBJ2-3, with D perhaps matching TRBD2 (6 bases). The germline V gene has CDR1 SGHAT and CDR2 FQNNGV. The V gene lost 2 bases and the J gene lost 4 bases, with 10 bases spanning the gap. This CDR3 contains 14 residues. Looking up the rest from reference TRBV11-2 and TRBJ2-3 gives the full variable domain: EAGVAQSPRYKIIEKRQSVAFWCNPISGHATLYWYQQILGQGPKLLIQFQNNGVVDDSQLPKDRFSAERLKGVDSTLKIQPAKLEDSAVYLCASSLNGGSDTQYFGPGTRLTVL.

The chain is built from TRBV5-7 and TRBJ2-2; D possibly corresponds to TRBD1 (5 bases). TRBV5-7 is an open reading frame, and its role is uncertain. This CDR3 is built from 16 residues. V was pared by 5 bases and J by 5 bases, with 19 bases between. The CDR3 spells CASRRDLARATGELFF. The CDR3 DNA is TGTGCCAGCAGACGCGACCTGGCCAGGGCGACCGGGGAGCTGTTTTTT.

The chain couples TRBV4-1 to TRBJ1-6; TRBD1 matches at 7 bases. Trimming took 5 bases from V and 13 from J; bases not matched to a gene: 23. This CDR3 is 18 amino acids long. Germline CDR1 and CDR2: MGHRA and YSYEKL. CDR3 sequence (DNA): TGCGCCAGCAGCTACCTCGAGGGGGTCCCGGGACAGATCTTCCCCCTCCACTTT. This codes for CASSYLEGVPGQIFPLHF.

The chain joins TRBV28 to TRBJ1-2; 10 bases agree with TRBD1. The CDR3 length is 14 residues. Germline CDR1 is MDHEN and CDR2 is SYDVKM. V gave up 4 bases and J gave up 6 bases; unmatched junction bases: 5. The CDR3 DNA follows: TGTGCCAGCAGTTCCTCCGGGACAGGGGATGGCTACACCTTC. Translated: CASSSSGTGDGYTF.

The gene calls are TRBV28 and TRBJ2-1; TRBD2 aligns across 7 bases. Germline CDR1 is MDHEN and CDR2 is SYDVKM. The CDR3 is 12 residues long. The ends lost 7 bases at V and 6 bases at J; junction bases unmatched: 3. The CDR3, as DNA: TGTGCCAGCACTAGCGGTGTCAATGAGCAGTTCTTC. This gives the protein CASTSGVNEQFF. Filled out from reference TRBV28 and TRBJ2-1, the complete variable domain reads DVKVTQSSRYLVKRTGEKVFLECVQDMDHENMFWYRQDPGLGLRLIYFSYDVKMKEKGDIPEGYSVSREKKERFSLILESASTNQTSMYLCASTSGVNEQFFGPGTRLTVL.

V and J are TRBV7-9 and TRBJ1-6; TRBD1 is a possible D gene (5 bases). Trimming took off 4 bases at V and 13 bases at J, with 11 bases between the two ends. The CDR3 has 12 amino acids. CDR1 is SEHNR and CDR2 is FQNEAQ in the germline V gene (reference sequence). The chain's CDR3 is CASSSHQGPLHF. The CDR3, as DNA: TGTGCCAGCAGCTCCCACCAGGGCCCCCTCCACTTT. The full variable domain, with the rest looked up from reference TRBV7-9 and TRBJ1-6, is DTGVSQNPRHKITKRGQNVTFRCDPISEHNRLYWYRQTLGQGPEFLTYFQNEAQLEKSRLLSDRFSAERPKGSFSTLEIQRTEQGDSAMYLCASSSHQGPLHFGNGTRLTVT.

This chain uses TRBV27 with TRBJ1-2; possibly TRBD1 for D (5 bases). Germline V gives CDR1 MNHEY, CDR2 SMNVEV (reference sequence). The CDR3 sequence is 12 residues long. V lost 5 bases and J lost 8, with 12 bases in between. The CDR3 DNA follows: TGTGCCAGCAGTCCCCAGGGATACGGCTACACCTTC. This gives the protein CASSPQGYGYTF.

This clone was recorded many times. The genes are TRBV7-3 and TRBJ2-2; D is ambiguous. The length of the CDR3 is 15 residues. The germline V and J ends were trimmed by 3 bases and 3 bases, with 11 bases remaining between them. Germline-derived CDR1 and CDR2 are SGHTA and FQGTGA. DNA for the CDR3: TGTGCCAGCAGCTTGAAGTCATCTGACACCGGGGAGCTGTTTTTT. Encoded protein: CASSLKSSDTGELFF. The full variable domain, with the rest looked up from reference TRBV7-3 and TRBJ2-2, is GAGVSQTPSNKVTEKGKYVELRCDPISGHTALYWYRQSLGQGPEFLIYFQGTGAADDSGLPNDRFFAVRPEGSVSTLKIQRTERGDSAVYLCASSLKSSDTGELFFGEGSRLTVL.

This chain uses TRBV28 with TRBJ2-5; D tentatively reads TRBD1 or TRBD2 (6 bases each). Germline CDR1 is MDHEN and CDR2 is SYDVKM. V was cut by 8 bases and J by 5 bases, with 21 bases left in between. This CDR3 is 15 amino acids long. CDR3 in amino acids: CASEREGGESETQYF. DNA for the CDR3: TGTGCCAGCGAGCGAGAGGGGGGCGAGTCGGAGACCCAGTACTTC.

The rearrangement joins TRBV29-1 to TRBJ2-5, with unresolved D. V lost 5 bases and J 1 base, leaving 8 bases between the germline ends. This CDR3 comprises 12 residues. Germline loops: CDR1 SQVTM, CDR2 ANQGSEA. The CDR3 protein is CSVTSAQETQYF. The CDR3 DNA reads TGCAGCGTTACCTCGGCCCAAGAGACCCAGTACTTC.

The chain couples TRBV7-2 to TRBJ2-3, with no clear D. V lost 2 bases and J lost 3, with 0 bases in between. The CDR3 extends over 11 amino acids. In germline, CDR1 is SGHTA, CDR2 FQGNSA. The chain's CDR3 is CASSLTDTQYF. The CDR3 DNA follows: TGTGCCAGCAGCTTAACAGATACGCAGTATTTT.

J is TRBJ1-1 and V is TRBV7-8; no definite D call. The CDR3 runs 13 residues. The germline CDR1 and CDR2 sequences are SGHVS and FQNEAQ. Trimming took off 6 bases at V and 3 bases at J, with 11 bases between the two ends. CDR3 bases: TGTGCCAGCAGACTTATTTTGGACACTGAAGCTTTCTTT. This sequence encodes CASRLILDTEAFF.

The rearrangement uses TRBV27 and TRBJ2-7; 9 bases are a match to TRBD2. J was trimmed by 4 bases and V by 8 bases; bases with no gene match: 12. The CDR3 is 15 residues long. CDR1 is MNHEY and CDR2 is SMNVEV in the germline V gene (reference sequence). As DNA, the CDR3 is TGTGCCAGCCGGCCGGGACTAGCCTTTTTATACGAGCAGTACTTC. Residues: CASRPGLAFLYEQYF.

This clone was found once. The chain joins TRBV7-9 to TRBJ2-1; D is uncertain. This CDR3 is built from 12 residues. Trimming stripped 7 bases from V and 10 bases from J, with 14 bases between. Per germline, CDR1 SEHNR and CDR2 FQNEAQ (reference sequence). In DNA form, the CDR3 reads TGTGCCAGCAAACGACTGGTAGGAGAGCAGTTCTTC. Protein product: CASKRLVGEQFF.

V usage is TRBV27 and J usage is TRBJ1-2; a possible D gene is TRBD1 (5 bases). The CDR3 is made up of 14 amino acids. Germline V gene lookup returns CDR1 MNHEY and CDR2 SMNVEV (reference sequence). V was cut by 2 bases and J by 8 bases, with 15 bases left in between. The CDR3 loop reads CASSLAPRAGGYTF. CDR3 bases: TGTGCCAGCAGTTTAGCCCCCAGGGCAGGAGGCTACACCTTC.

The V and J genes are TRBV6-5 and TRBJ2-7, with D perhaps TRBD1 (5 bases). This CDR3 has 13 residues. Looked up from germline, CDR1 is MNHEY and CDR2 is SVGAGI. Trimming took off 4 bases at V and 5 bases at J, with 12 bases between the two ends. CDR3 DNA sequence: TGTGCCAGCAGTTCCGACAGACGGGACGAGCAGTACTTC. It codes for CASSSDRRDEQYF.

This clone appeared a few times. The J gene is TRBJ2-7, the V gene TRBV7-9; 11 bases agree with TRBD1. There are 18 residues in the CDR3. Germline CDR1 is SEHNR and CDR2 is FQNEAQ (reference sequence). After removal of 4 bases from V and 1 base from J, the junction contained 12 bases not matched to a gene. The CDR3 loop reads CASSSPGQGAQQSYEQYF. For the CDR3, the DNA is TGTGCCAGCAGCTCCCCCGGACAGGGGGCCCAACAATCCTACGAGCAGTACTTC.

The chain combines TRBV5-5 with TRBJ2-7, with D unclear. V lost 5 bases and J lost 2, with 5 bases in between. Germline V lookup: CDR1 SGHKS, CDR2 YYEKEE (reference sequence). The CDR3 has 11 amino acids. DNA for the CDR3: TGTGCCAGCAGTCCCGCCTACGAGCAGTACTTC. Encoded protein: CASSPAYEQYF.

The CDR3 sequence is CASSMTGYSGAQYF. The CDR3 DNA reads TGTGCCAGTAGTATGACGGGCTATTCAGGAGCCCAGTACTTC. The V call is TRBV19, the J call TRBJ2-5, with D uncertain. The CDR3 runs 14 residues. Per germline, CDR1 LNHDA and CDR2 SQIVND (reference sequence). Trimming stripped 3 bases from V and 9 bases from J, with 17 bases between.

This chain connects TRBV18 to TRBJ1-2, with D unclear. Germline-derived CDR1 and CDR2 are KGHSH and LQKENI. Trimming removed 3 bases at V and 5 bases at J, with 10 bases between. The CDR3 has 13 amino acids. For the CDR3, the DNA is TGTGCCAGCTCACCTAACGGGAGGTATGGCTACACCTTC. Translating it yields CASSPNGRYGYTF.

Regarding this clone: The junction departs from the called germline gene at one end, perhaps through a read error. The chain combines TRBV5-6 with TRBJ1-3; D possibly corresponds to TRBD1 (5 bases). The CDR3 has 16 amino acids. The V gene's germline CDR1 is SGHDT and CDR2 YYEEEE. The CDR3 DNA reads TGTGCCAGCAGTTTGGGTCAGGGCCTTTCTGGAAACACCATATATTTT. This sequence encodes CASSLGQGLSGNTIYF.

This chain uses TRBV6-1 with TRBJ1-2, with a tentative D call TRBD1 (5 bases). The CDR3 totals 15 residues. Germline loops: CDR1 MNHNS, CDR2 SASEGT. The V end was cut by 1 base, the J end by 4 bases, with 13 bases between. The CDR3 protein is CASSEGPGKVYGYTF. The CDR3 nucleotides are TGTGCCAGCAGTGAAGGCCCAGGGAAAGTCTATGGCTACACCTTC.

This CDR3 is CASSYQLGDYEQYF. The DNA for the CDR3 is TGTGCCAGCAGTTACCAACTGGGCGACTACGAGCAGTACTTC. V is TRBV6-5 and J is TRBJ2-7; D gene unclear. Trimming removed 2 bases from V and 3 bases from J, with 11 bases in between. CDR1 and CDR2 from the germline V gene are MNHEY and SVGAGI. The CDR3 spans 14 residues.

V usage is TRBV5-1 and J usage is TRBJ2-1; perhaps TRBD2 as D (5 bases). The CDR3 has 14 amino acids. CDR1 SGHRS and CDR2 YFSETQ come from the germline V gene. The V gene lost 0 bases and the J gene lost 7 bases, with 11 bases spanning the gap. The CDR3: CASSLALANNEQFF. The CDR3 DNA reads TGCGCCAGCAGCTTGGCCCTAGCAAATAATGAGCAGTTCTTC.

The rearrangement uses TRBV29-1 and TRBJ2-2, with D tentatively TRBD1 (6 bases). V shed 2 bases and J shed 0 bases, with 10 bases lying between them. Germline CDR1 reads SQVTM; CDR2 reads ANQGSEA. CDR3 length equals 15 residues. The chain's CDR3 is CSVENRATNTGELFF. CDR3 in DNA: TGCAGCGTTGAAAACAGGGCCACGAACACCGGGGAGCTGTTTTTT.

This clone was detected a few times. This chain connects TRBV6-5 to TRBJ2-1, with 11 bases fitting TRBD2. Trimming removed 3 bases from V and 8 bases from J; junction bases left unmatched: 6. The CDR3 runs to 15 residues. The germline V gene has CDR1 MNHEY and CDR2 SVGAGI. Here the CDR3 DNA reads TGTGCCAGCAGTTATCGGACTAGCGGGTTCCATGAGCAGTTCTTC. It is translated as CASSYRTSGFHEQFF.

This clone showed up just a few times. The chain carries TRBV5-1 and TRBJ2-7, with D perhaps TRBD2 (6 bases). V was shortened by 4 bases and J by 2 bases, with 16 bases between the two germline ends. CDR3 length: 15 residues. CDR1 is SGHRS and CDR2 is YFSETQ in the germline V gene. CDR3 bases: TGCGCCAGCAGCGTAAATAGCGGCCCCACCTACGAGCAGTACTTC. Its protein is CASSVNSGPTYEQYF.